This TCR beta chain comes out of a study of blood T cell repertoires in COVID-19. Study at large: Acute-phase and convalescent COVID-19 samples originated in the United States, Italy and Spain.

Enrolled during active infection, Seattle patients were then followed longitudinally. This CDR3 spans 16 amino acids. Germline V gene data show CDR1 as SGHNT and CDR2 as YENEEA. Trimming pared 3 bases from V and 5 bases from J, leaving 17 bases between. Clones were sequenced by immunoSEQ multiplex PCR, and TCRdb holds only the in-frame ones, with some missing. The sample yields 450,000 or so clones, around 90% seen once. The chain employs TRBV11-3 and TRBJ2-1, with D possibly TRBD2 on 5 matching bases. What was sequenced was peripheral blood. The TCR comes from a man aged 18 to 29 with COVID-19, enrolled during active disease. DNA for the CDR3: TGTGCCAGCAGCTTCCCCCCATGGGAGTCGAACAATGAGCAGTTCTTC. Translated: CASSFPPWESNNEQFF. The full variable domain, in which reference TRBV11-3 and TRBJ2-1 provide the parts outside the CDR3, is EAGVVQSPRYKIIEKKQPVAFWCNPISGHNTLYWYLQNLGQGPELLIRYENEEAVDDSQLPKDRFSAERLKGVDSTLKIQPAELGDSAVYLCASSFPPWESNNEQFFGPGTRLTVL.